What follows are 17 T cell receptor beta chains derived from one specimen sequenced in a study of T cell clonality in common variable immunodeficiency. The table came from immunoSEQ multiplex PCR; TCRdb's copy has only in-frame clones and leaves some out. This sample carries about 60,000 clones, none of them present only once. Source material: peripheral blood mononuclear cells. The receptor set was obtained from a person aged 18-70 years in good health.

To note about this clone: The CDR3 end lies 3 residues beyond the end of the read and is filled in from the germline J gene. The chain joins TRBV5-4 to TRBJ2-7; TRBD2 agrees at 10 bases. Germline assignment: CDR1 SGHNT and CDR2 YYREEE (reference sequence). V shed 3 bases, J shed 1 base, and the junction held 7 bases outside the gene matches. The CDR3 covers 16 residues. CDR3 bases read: TGTGCCAGCAGCTCGGAGGTGACTAGCGGGTCCTACGAG. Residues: CASSSEVTSGSYE. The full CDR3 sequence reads CASSSEVTSGSYEQYF.

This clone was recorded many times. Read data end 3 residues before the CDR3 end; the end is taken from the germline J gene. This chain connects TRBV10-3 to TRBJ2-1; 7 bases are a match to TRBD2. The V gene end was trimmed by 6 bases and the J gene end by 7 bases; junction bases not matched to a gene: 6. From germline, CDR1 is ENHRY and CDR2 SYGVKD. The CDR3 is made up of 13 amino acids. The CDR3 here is CAIRKTSLNEQFF. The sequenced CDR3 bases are TGTGCCATCAGGAAGACTAGCCTGAATGAG.

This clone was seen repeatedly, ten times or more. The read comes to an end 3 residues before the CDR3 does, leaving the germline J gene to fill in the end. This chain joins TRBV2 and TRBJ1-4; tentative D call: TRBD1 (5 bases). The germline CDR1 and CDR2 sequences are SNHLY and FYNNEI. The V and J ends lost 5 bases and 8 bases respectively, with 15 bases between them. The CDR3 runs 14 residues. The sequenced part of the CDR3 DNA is TGTGCCAGCAGTACCCCCGGGGGTAACGAAAAA. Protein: CASSTPGGNEK. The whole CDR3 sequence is CASSTPGGNEKLFF.

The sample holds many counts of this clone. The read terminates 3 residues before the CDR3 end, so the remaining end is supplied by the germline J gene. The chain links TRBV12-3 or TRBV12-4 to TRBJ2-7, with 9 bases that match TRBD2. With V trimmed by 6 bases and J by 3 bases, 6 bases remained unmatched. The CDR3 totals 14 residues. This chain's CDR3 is CASSPTSGLYEQYF. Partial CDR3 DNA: TGTGCCAGCAGCCCTACTAGCGGGCTCTACGAG.

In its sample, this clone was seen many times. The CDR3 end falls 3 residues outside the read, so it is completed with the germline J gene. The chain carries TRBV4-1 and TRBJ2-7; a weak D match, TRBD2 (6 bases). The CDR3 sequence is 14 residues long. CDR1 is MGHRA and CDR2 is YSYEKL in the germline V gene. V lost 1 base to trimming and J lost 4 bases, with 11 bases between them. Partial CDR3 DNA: TGCGCCAGCAGCCAAGGACTAGTTGCTTACGAG. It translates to CASSQGLVAYE. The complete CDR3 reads CASSQGLVAYEQYF.

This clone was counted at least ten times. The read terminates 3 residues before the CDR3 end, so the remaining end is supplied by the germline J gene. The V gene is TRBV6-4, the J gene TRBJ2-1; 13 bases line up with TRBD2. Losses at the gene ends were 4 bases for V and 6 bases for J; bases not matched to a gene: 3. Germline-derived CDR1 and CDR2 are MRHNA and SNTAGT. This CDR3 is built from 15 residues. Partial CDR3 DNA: TGTGCCAGCAGTGCCGGGACTAGCGGGGCCAATGAG. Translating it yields CASSAGTSGANE. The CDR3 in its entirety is CASSAGTSGANEQFF.

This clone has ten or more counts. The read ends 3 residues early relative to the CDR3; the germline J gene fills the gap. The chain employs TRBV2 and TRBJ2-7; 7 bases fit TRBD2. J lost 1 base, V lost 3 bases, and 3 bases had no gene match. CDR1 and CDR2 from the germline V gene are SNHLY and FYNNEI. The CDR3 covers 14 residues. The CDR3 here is CASSDLAESYEQYF. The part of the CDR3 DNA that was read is TGTGCCAGCAGTGATCTAGCGGAGTCCTACGAG.

CDR3 DNA (partial): TGTGCCAGCGGACAGGGGCGGTACGCGGATACG. Translation: CASGQGRYADT. The whole CDR3 protein is CASGQGRYADTQYF. This chain uses TRBV7-2 with TRBJ2-3; 9 nucleotides align to TRBD1. From the germline J gene comes the end of the CDR3, since the read stops 3 residues before it. This CDR3 is 14 amino acids long. Germline CDR1 SGHTA, CDR2 FQGNSA. The V gene end was trimmed by 8 bases and the J gene end by 6 bases; junction bases not matched to a gene: 9.

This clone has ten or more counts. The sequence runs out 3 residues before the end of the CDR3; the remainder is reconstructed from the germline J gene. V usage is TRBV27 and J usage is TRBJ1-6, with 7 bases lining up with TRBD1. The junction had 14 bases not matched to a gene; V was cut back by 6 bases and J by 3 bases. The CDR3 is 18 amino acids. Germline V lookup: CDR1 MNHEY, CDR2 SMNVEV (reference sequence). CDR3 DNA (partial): TGTGCCAGCAGCTACCCACTCCCGGGACAGCTCTATAATTCACCC. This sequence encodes CASSYPLPGQLYNSP. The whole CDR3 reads CASSYPLPGQLYNSPLHF.

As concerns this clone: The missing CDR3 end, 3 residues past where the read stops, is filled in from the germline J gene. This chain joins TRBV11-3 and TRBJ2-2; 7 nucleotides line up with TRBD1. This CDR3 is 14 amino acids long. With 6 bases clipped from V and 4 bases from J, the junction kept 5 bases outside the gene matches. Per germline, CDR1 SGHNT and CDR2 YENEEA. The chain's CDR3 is CASRATGSTGELFF. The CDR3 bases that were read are TGTGCCAGCAGGGCGACAGGGAGCACCGGGGAG. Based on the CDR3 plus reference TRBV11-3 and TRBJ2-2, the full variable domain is EAGVVQSPRYKIIEKKQPVAFWCNPISGHNTLYWYLQNLGQGPELLIRYENEEAVDDSQLPKDRFSAERLKGVDSTLKIQPAELGDSAVYLCASRATGSTGELFFGEGSRLTVL.

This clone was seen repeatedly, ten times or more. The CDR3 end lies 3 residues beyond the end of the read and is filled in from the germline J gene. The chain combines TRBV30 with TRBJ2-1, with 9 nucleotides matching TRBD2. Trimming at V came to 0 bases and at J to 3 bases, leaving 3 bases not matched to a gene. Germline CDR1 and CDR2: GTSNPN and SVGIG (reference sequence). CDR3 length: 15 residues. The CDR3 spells CAWSVGTSYYNEQFF. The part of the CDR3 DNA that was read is TGTGCCTGGAGTGTTGGGACTAGCTACTACAATGAG.

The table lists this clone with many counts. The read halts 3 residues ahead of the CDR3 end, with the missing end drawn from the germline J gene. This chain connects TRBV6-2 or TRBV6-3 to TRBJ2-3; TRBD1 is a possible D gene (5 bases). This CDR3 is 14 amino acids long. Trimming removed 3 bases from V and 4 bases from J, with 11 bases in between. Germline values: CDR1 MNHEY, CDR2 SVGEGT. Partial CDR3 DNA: TGTGCCAGCAGTTATTGGGGCAGTTCAGATACG. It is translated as CASSYWGSSDT. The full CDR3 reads CASSYWGSSDTQYF.

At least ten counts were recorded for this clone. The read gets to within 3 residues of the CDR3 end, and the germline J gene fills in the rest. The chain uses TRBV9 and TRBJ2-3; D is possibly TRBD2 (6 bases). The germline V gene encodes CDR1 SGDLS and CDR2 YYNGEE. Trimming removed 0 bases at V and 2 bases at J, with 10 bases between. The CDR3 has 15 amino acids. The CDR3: CASSVGGTYTDTQYF. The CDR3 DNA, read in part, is TGTGCCAGCAGCGTAGGGGGGACTTACACAGATACG.

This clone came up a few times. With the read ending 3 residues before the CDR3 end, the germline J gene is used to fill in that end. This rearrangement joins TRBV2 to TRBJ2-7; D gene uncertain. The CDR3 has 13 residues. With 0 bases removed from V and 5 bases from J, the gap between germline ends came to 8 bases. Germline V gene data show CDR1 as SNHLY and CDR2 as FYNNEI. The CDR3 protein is CASSEAHDNEQYF. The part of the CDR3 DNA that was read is TGTGCCAGCAGTGAAGCCCATGACAACGAG. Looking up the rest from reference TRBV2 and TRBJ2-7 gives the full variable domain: EPEVTQTPSHQVTQMGQEVILRCVPISNHLYFYWYRQILGQKVEFLVSFYNNEISEKSEIFDDQFSVERPDGSNFTLKIRSTKLEDSAMYFCASSEAHDNEQYFGPGTRLTVT.

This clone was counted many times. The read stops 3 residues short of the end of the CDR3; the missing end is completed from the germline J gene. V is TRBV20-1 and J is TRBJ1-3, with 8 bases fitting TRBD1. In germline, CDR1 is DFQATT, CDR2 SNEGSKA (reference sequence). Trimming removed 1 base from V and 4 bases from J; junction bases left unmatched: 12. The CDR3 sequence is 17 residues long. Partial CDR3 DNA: TGCAGTGCTAGAGCTCTGGGGCAGGGGGCAGCGGGAAACACC. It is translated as CSARALGQGAAGNT. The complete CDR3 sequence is CSARALGQGAAGNTIYF.

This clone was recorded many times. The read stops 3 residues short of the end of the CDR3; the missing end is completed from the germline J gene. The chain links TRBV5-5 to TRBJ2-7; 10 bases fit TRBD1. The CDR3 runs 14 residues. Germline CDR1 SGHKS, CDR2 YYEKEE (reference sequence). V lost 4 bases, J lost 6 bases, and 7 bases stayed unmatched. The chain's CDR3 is CASSPTGGAFEQYF. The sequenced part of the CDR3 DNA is TGTGCCAGCAGCCCGACAGGGGGCGCTTTCGAG. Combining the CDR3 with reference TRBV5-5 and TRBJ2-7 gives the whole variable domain DAGVTQSPTHLIKTRGQQVTLRCSPISGHKSVSWYQQVLGQGPQFIFQYYEKEERGRGNFPDRFSARQFPNYSSELNVNALLLGDSALYLCASSPTGGAFEQYFGPGTRLTVT.

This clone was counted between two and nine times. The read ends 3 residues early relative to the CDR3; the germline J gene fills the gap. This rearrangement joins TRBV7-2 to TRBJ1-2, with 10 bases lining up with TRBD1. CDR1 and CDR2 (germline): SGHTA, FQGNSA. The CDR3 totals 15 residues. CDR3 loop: CASSVRTGGYNDYTF. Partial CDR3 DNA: TGTGCCAGCAGCGTAAGGACAGGGGGGTACAATGAC.